This T cell receptor (beta chain) was sequenced during a study of CD8+ T cells in alopecia areata. Notes on the study in general: Scalp lesions, especially in alopecia totalis/universalis, had higher clonality than normal scalp. With patients, TCR sharing proved less clear than in mice, a difference possibly related to HLA.

Stated treatment: oral pan-JAK inhibitor, 5-10 mg twice daily. About this clone itself: Antigen unknown.

The CDR3 sequence is 12 residues long. Germline V lookup: CDR1 SQVTM, CDR2 ANQGSEA. RNA was extracted and reverse transcribed into cDNA as the sequencing template. Libraries were prepared by immunoSEQ multiplex PCR; TCRdb keeps only in-frame clonotypes and omits some of them. The profile covers about 190,000 clones, with about 60% appearing a single time and 0.69% taken by the ten largest. The sequencing here drew on CD4+ T cells sorted from blood, taken at week 4, from a patient treated with tofacitinib. V gene TRBV29-1 combines with J gene TRBJ2-2, with D possibly TRBD2 on 6 matching bases. The sequence derives from a human donor with alopecia areata. CDR3 residues: CSARRVTGELFF. DNA of the CDR3: TGCAGTGCTCGGAGGGTTACCGGGGAGCTGTTTTTT.